A single sample gave rise to the 27 T cell receptor beta chains below, sequenced in a study of blood T cell repertoires in COVID-19. The table came from immunoSEQ multiplex PCR; TCRdb's copy has only in-frame clones and leaves some out. The table has roughly 58,000 clones, 60% to 85% seen once. The sample taken for sequencing was peripheral blood. Receptors were obtained from a man aged 45-65 years with active or convalescent COVID-19.

This clone has at least ten counts. The rearrangement links TRBV6-2 or TRBV6-3 to TRBJ2-7, with D possibly matching TRBD2 (5 bases). Trimming stripped 6 bases from V and 2 bases from J, with 8 bases between. The germline V gene encodes CDR1 MNHEY and CDR2 SVGEGT. CDR3 length: 12 amino acids. The CDR3 loop is CASSLSAYEQYF. CDR3 bases: TGTGCCAGCAGCCTTAGCGCCTACGAGCAGTACTTC.

This clone has only a few counts. The rearrangement uses TRBV6-4 and TRBJ1-2; 7 bases match TRBD1. V lost 6 bases to trimming and J lost 7 bases; unmatched junction nucleotides: 11. Germline V gene lookup returns CDR1 MRHNA and CDR2 SNTAGT. The CDR3 length is 14 residues. The chain's CDR3 is CASSTDRVGFGYTF. Here the CDR3 DNA reads TGTGCCAGCAGCACAGACAGGGTTGGCTTTGGCTACACCTTC.

The rearrangement joins TRBV14 to TRBJ1-2; 9 nucleotides align to TRBD1. Per germline, CDR1 SGHDN and CDR2 FVKESK. CDR3 size: 15 residues. Trimming took 0 bases from V and 4 from J; bases not matched to a gene: 3. The CDR3 DNA is TGTGCCAGCAGCCAAGAGGGACAGGGAACCTATGGCTACACCTTC. Amino acid sequence: CASSQEGQGTYGYTF. The whole variable domain, filled in from reference TRBV14 and TRBJ1-2, reads EAGVTQFPSHSVIEKGQTVTLRCDPISGHDNLYWYRRVMGKEIKFLLHFVKESKQDESGMPNNRFLAERTGGTYSTLKVQPAELEDSGVYFCASSQEGQGTYGYTFGSGTRLTVV.

The chain is built from TRBV5-4 and TRBJ2-5; 10 nucleotides align to TRBD1. The CDR3 loop spans 18 amino acids. V shed 0 bases and J 2 bases; nucleotides not matched to a gene: 10. CDR1 and CDR2 from the germline V gene are SGHNT and YYREEE (reference sequence). The chain's CDR3 is CASSLGLRQGAVQETQYF. The CDR3 nucleotides read TGTGCCAGCAGCTTGGGGCTTAGACAGGGGGCGGTTCAAGAGACCCAGTACTTC.

This chain connects TRBV21-1 to TRBJ2-7; TRBD2, the table's D call, lacks a check against the DNA. TRBV21-1 is assigned pseudogene status. The CDR3 is 18 amino acids. CDR3 bases: TGTGCCAGCAGCAAAGGCAGGATAGTGCCAGCGGCCGTCCACGAGCAGTACTTC. Encoded protein: CASSKGRIVPAAVHEQYF.

This chain joins TRBV19 and TRBJ2-2; 9 bases map to TRBD2. CDR1 is LNHDA, CDR2 SQIVND, per germline (reference sequence). The CDR3 contains 15 residues. The V segment lost 7 bases and the J segment 5 bases; nucleotides outside the gene matches: 8. The CDR3 region has the DNA TGTGCCAGTATGATAGCGGGAGTCGGGACCGGGGAGCTGTTTTTT. It translates to CASMIAGVGTGELFF.

The chain couples TRBV18 to TRBJ2-2; 9 nucleotides line up with TRBD2. This CDR3 contains 15 residues. Trimming removed 6 bases from V and 4 bases from J; junction bases left unmatched: 6. CDR1 is KGHSH, CDR2 LQKENI, per germline. As DNA, the CDR3 is TGTGCCAGCTCTCGACTAGCGGAGCCCACCGGGGAGCTGTTTTTT. Amino acid sequence: CASSRLAEPTGELFF.

This chain links TRBV21-1 with TRBJ1-2; the table's D call, TRBD1, was not checked against the DNA. TRBV21-1 is a documented pseudogene. The CDR3 has 15 residues. The CDR3 bases are TGTGCCAGCAGCAAAGGGTCGGACAATAACTATGGCTACACCTTC. Translation gives CASSKGSDNNYGYTF.

J is TRBJ2-1 and V is TRBV2; weak D call: TRBD2 (6 bases). V shed 4 bases and J shed 1 base, with 8 bases lying between them. CDR3 size: 14 residues. The germline CDR1 and CDR2 sequences are SNHLY and FYNNEI. The CDR3 protein is CASSAGESYNEQFF. CDR3 nucleotides: TGTGCCAGCAGTGCGGGGGAATCCTACAATGAGCAGTTCTTC.

The V call is TRBV7-6, the J call TRBJ2-7; TRBD1 matches at 7 bases. Germline V gene data show CDR1 as SGHVS and CDR2 as FNYEAQ. After removal of 5 bases from V and 7 bases from J, the junction contained 11 bases not matched to a gene. CDR3 length: 14 residues. The DNA for the CDR3 is TGTGCCAGCAGCGCCTGGGACAGCTCCTCAGAGCAGTACTTC. Protein: CASSAWDSSSEQYF.

The chain has TRBV27 and TRBJ2-5; D perhaps matches TRBD1 (6 bases). Germline V CDR1 and CDR2: MNHEY, SMNVEV (reference sequence). This CDR3 region has 14 residues. V lost 9 bases, J lost 4 bases, and 18 bases lay in between. CDR3 sequence reads: CARTPLRQAETQYF. As DNA, the CDR3 is TGTGCCAGGACGCCCCTCCGACAGGCAGAGACCCAGTACTTC.

The CDR3 sequence is CASSLATRADTQYF. CDR3 nucleotide sequence: TGTGCCAGCAGCTTAGCGACGAGGGCAGATACGCAGTATTTT. The rearrangement links TRBV7-2 to TRBJ2-3; D is possibly TRBD2 (5 bases). This CDR3 spans 14 amino acids. Looked up from germline, CDR1 is SGHTA and CDR2 is FQGNSA. V was clipped by 0 bases and J by 4 bases, with 8 bases between them. The variable domain in full, with the rest retrieved from reference TRBV7-2 and TRBJ2-3, is GAGVSQSPSNKVTEKGKDVELRCDPISGHTALYWYRQSLGQGLEFLIYFQGNSAPDKSGLPSDRFSAERTGGSVSTLTIQRTQQEDSAVYLCASSLATRADTQYFGPGTRLTVL.

The chain combines TRBV7-8 with TRBJ2-2; D is possibly TRBD2 (6 bases). Trimming took off 6 bases at V and 1 base at J, with 9 bases between the two ends. Germline CDR1 and CDR2: SGHVS and FQNEAQ. The CDR3 consists of 14 residues. CDR3 in DNA: TGTGCCAGCAGGGTCGGGGGGAACACCGGGGAGCTGTTTTTT. It codes for CASRVGGNTGELFF.

The J gene is TRBJ1-5, the V gene TRBV12-3 or TRBV12-4; D remains ambiguous. This CDR3 has 13 amino acids. Trimming took off 6 bases at V and 5 bases at J, with 11 bases between the two ends. CDR3 nucleotide sequence: TGTGCCAGCAGCCTCTTGCGGGATCAGCCCCAGCATTTT. As protein: CASSLLRDQPQHF.

This chain links TRBV4-1 with TRBJ1-3; no clear D. V lost 2 bases and J 2 bases, leaving 13 bases between the germline ends. The CDR3 consists of 16 residues. Per the germline V gene, CDR1 is MGHRA and CDR2 is YSYEKL. The CDR3 protein is CASSQNRGWAGNTIYF. The CDR3 DNA follows: TGCGCCAGCAGCCAAAATCGGGGTTGGGCTGGAAACACCATATATTTT.

The chain links TRBV3-1 (or the pseudogene TRBV3-2) to TRBJ2-5; 9 nucleotides line up with TRBD1. Unmatched junction bases numbered 5, after V lost 4 bases and J lost 2 bases. The length of the CDR3 is 15 residues. CDR1 LGHDT and CDR2 YNNKEL come from the germline V gene (reference sequence). In DNA form, the CDR3 reads TGTGCCAGCAGCCCCCCAGGGACAGGGCAAGAGACCCAGTACTTC. Encoded protein: CASSPPGTGQETQYF.

The chain joins TRBV2 to TRBJ2-2; 7 bases are a match to TRBD1. The V gene end was trimmed by 2 bases and the J gene end by 3 bases; junction bases not matched to a gene: 3. There are 15 residues in the CDR3. Germline V gene lookup returns CDR1 SNHLY and CDR2 FYNNEI. The CDR3 DNA sequence: TGTGCCAGCAGTGAACTGGGACAGTACACCGGGGAGCTGTTTTTT. Encoded protein: CASSELGQYTGELFF.

The chain uses TRBV3-1 (or the pseudogene TRBV3-2) and TRBJ2-5, with D tentatively TRBD1 (7 bases). V dropped 4 bases and J dropped 2 bases, with 14 bases sitting between them. Germline V gene data show CDR1 as LGHDT and CDR2 as YNNKEL (reference sequence). The CDR3 is 15 residues long. In nucleotides, the CDR3 is TGTGCCAGCAGCCGCGGGCAGGGGGGTCAAGAGACCCAGTACTTC. Amino acid sequence: CASSRGQGGQETQYF.

The chain employs TRBV4-1 and TRBJ2-2; D unresolved. V was trimmed by 1 base and J by 7 bases, leaving 7 bases between them. Germline CDR1 reads MGHRA; CDR2 reads YSYEKL. This CDR3 has 13 residues. CDR3 nucleotide sequence: TGCGCCAGCAGCCAAGCTAACGGCGGGGAGCTGTTTTTT. Translation gives CASSQANGGELFF.

V is TRBV5-1 and J is TRBJ1-6; 8 nucleotides agree with TRBD1. The CDR3 covers 20 residues. Germline values: CDR1 SGHRS, CDR2 YFSETQ. V shed 4 bases and J 2 bases; nucleotides not matched to a gene: 17. The DNA for the CDR3 is TGCGCCAGCAGCCGCTACGGACAGGGTACATTAGGAACCTATAATTCACCCCTCCACTTT. It translates to CASSRYGQGTLGTYNSPLHF.

This clone was recorded a few times. The chain employs TRBV19 and TRBJ1-6; D remains unclear. The CDR3 spans 15 residues. Trimming took 7 bases from V and 10 from J, leaving 20 bases between them. Germline CDR1 reads LNHDA; CDR2 reads SQIVND (reference sequence). The CDR3 sequence is CASTPSRGEGSPLHF. The CDR3 DNA follows: TGTGCCAGTACCCCATCTCGGGGTGAAGGGTCACCCCTCCACTTT.

The chain joins TRBV21-1 to TRBJ2-1; the table's D call of TRBD2 was not tested on the DNA. TRBV21-1 constitutes a pseudogene. The length of the CDR3 is 17 residues. The DNA of the CDR3 is TGTGCCAGCAGCATAGGTGGACTGGCATCGCTAAAGGATGAGCAGTTCTTC. Its protein is CASSIGGLASLKDEQFF.

The J gene is TRBJ2-5, the V gene TRBV5-4, with no clear D. V lost 5 bases, J lost 5 bases, and 13 bases lay in between. Per the germline V gene, CDR1 is SGHNT and CDR2 is YYREEE (reference sequence). The CDR3 totals 13 residues. The CDR3 DNA follows: TGTGCCAGCAGTCCTCCTAGAGTTGAGACCCAGTACTTC. It encodes CASSPPRVETQYF. Drawing the rest from reference TRBV5-4 and TRBJ2-5, the complete variable domain is ETGVTQSPTHLIKTRGQQVTLRCSSQSGHNTVSWYQQALGQGPQFIFQYYREEENGRGNFPPRFSGLQFPNYSSELNVNALELDDSALYLCASSPPRVETQYFGPGTRLLVL.

The chain is built from TRBV15 and TRBJ2-1; 10 nucleotides align to TRBD2. J lost 3 bases, V lost 3 bases, and 2 bases had no gene match. Germline V gene data show CDR1 as LNHNV and CDR2 as YYDKDF (reference sequence). The length of the CDR3 is 15 residues. DNA of the CDR3: TGTGCCACCAGCAGGTCTAGCGGGGGCTACAATGAGCAGTTCTTC. Translation: CATSRSSGGYNEQFF. The whole variable domain, filled in from reference TRBV15 and TRBJ2-1, reads DAMVIQNPRYQVTQFGKPVTLSCSQTLNHNVMYWYQQKSSQAPKLLFHYYDKDFNNEADTPDNFQSRRPNTSFCFLDIRSPGLGDTAMYLCATSRSSGGYNEQFFGPGTRLTVL.

The chain carries TRBV11-2 and TRBJ2-1, with TRBD2 matching 11 bases. This CDR3 spans 16 amino acids. The V and J ends lost 4 bases and 5 bases, in that order; junction bases with no gene match: 7. Germline CDR1 is SGHAT and CDR2 is FQNNGV. The CDR3 protein is CASSSYPGLADNEQFF. CDR3 DNA sequence: TGTGCCAGCAGCTCCTATCCGGGACTAGCGGACAATGAGCAGTTCTTC.

The chain employs TRBV7-9 and TRBJ1-1; 9 bases line up with TRBD1. CDR3 length: 13 amino acids. J gave up 11 bases and V 5 bases, and 9 bases lay outside the gene matches. Germline lookup yields CDR1 SEHNR and CDR2 FQNEAQ (reference sequence). CDR3 amino acids: CASSLNPGTGAFF. The CDR3 DNA follows: TGTGCCAGCAGCCTGAATCCCGGGACAGGGGCTTTCTTT.

The chain links TRBV11-3 to TRBJ2-1; D is possibly TRBD2 (6 bases). V was cut by 1 base and J by 8 bases, with 12 bases left in between. The germline CDR1 and CDR2 sequences are SGHNT and YENEEA. CDR3 length: 14 amino acids. CDR3 nucleotide sequence: TGTGCCAGCAGCTTAGTTGCTAGCGCCGATGAGCAGTTCTTC. This gives the protein CASSLVASADEQFF.